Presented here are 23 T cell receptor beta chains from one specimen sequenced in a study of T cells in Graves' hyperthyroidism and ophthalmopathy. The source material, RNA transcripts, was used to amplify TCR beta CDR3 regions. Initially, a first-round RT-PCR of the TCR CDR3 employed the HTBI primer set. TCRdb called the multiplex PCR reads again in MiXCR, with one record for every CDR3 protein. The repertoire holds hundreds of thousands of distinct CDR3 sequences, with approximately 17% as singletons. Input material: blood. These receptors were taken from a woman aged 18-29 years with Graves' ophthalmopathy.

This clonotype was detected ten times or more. The CDR3 spells CSGRDGEAFF. CDR3 bases: TGCAGTGGTAGGGACGGTGAGGCTTTCTTT. V and J are TRBV20-1 and TRBJ1-1, with a possible D match to TRBD1 (5 bases). The CDR3 has 10 amino acids. Germline assignment: CDR1 DFQATT and CDR2 SNEGSKA (reference sequence). V shed 7 bases and J shed 11 bases, with 14 bases lying between them.

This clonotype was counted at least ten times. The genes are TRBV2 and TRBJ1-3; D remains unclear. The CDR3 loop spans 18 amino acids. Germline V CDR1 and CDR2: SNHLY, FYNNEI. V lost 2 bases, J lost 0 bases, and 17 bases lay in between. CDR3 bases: TGTGCCAGCAGTGAACGGTCATGGAGAGAGAACTCTGGAAACACCATATATTTT. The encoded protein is CASSERSWRENSGNTIYF.

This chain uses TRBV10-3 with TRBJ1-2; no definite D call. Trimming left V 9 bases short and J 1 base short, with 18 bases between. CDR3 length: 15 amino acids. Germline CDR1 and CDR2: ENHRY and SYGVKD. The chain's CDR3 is CAIQSLESINYGYTF. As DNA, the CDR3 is TGTGCCATACAGAGTTTGGAAAGCATTAACTATGGCTACACCTTC.

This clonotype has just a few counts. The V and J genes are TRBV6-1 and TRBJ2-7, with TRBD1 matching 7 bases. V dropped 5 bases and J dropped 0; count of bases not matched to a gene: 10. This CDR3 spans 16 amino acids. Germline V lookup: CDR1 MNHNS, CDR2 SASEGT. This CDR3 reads CASSLKTGTASYEQYF. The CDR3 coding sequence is TGTGCCAGCAGTCTAAAGACCGGGACAGCCTCCTACGAGCAGTACTTC.

Here the CDR3 DNA reads TGTGCCAGCAGACAACTCAGGGGGAGTGCAACTAATGAAAAACTGTTTTTT. Translation: CASRQLRGSATNEKLFF. This rearrangement joins TRBV7-9 to TRBJ1-4, with TRBD1 matching 7 bases. Germline CDR1 is SEHNR and CDR2 is FQNEAQ (reference sequence). CDR3 length: 17 residues. Trimming cost V 6 bases and J 0 bases; bases outside gene matches: 10.

The CDR3 here is CASLKYRESTEAFF. In nucleotides, the CDR3 is TGTGCCAGCCTTAAGTACAGGGAGAGTACTGAAGCTTTCTTT. The rearrangement joins TRBV6-1 to TRBJ1-1; D might be TRBD1 (6 bases). Germline V gives CDR1 MNHNS, CDR2 SASEGT. This CDR3 is 14 amino acids long. The V end lost 8 bases, the J end lost 5 bases, and 18 bases lay between the germline ends.

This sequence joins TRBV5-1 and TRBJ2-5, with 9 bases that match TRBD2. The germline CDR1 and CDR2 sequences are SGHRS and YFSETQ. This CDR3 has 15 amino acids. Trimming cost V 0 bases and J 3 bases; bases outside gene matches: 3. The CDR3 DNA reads TGCGCCAGCAGCTTGGGTAGCGGGGGTAAAGAGACCCAGTACTTC. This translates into CASSLGSGGKETQYF.

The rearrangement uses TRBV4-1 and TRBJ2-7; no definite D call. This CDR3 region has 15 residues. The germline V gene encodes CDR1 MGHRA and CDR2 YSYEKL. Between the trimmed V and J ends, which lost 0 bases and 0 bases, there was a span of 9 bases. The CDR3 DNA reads TGCGCCAGCAGCCAAGATGTGACTCTCTCCTACGAGCAGTACTTC. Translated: CASSQDVTLSYEQYF.

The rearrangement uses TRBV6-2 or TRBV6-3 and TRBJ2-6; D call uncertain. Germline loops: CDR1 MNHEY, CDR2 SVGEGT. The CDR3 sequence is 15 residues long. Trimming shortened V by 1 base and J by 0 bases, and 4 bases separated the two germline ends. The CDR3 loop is CASSYFSSGANVLTF. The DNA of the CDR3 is TGTGCCAGCAGTTACTTCTCCTCTGGGGCCAACGTCCTGACTTTC.

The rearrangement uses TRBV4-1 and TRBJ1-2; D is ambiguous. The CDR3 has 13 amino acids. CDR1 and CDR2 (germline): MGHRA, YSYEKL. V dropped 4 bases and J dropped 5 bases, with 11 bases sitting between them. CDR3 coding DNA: TGCGCCAGCAGCCTAGGTCAGGAGTATGGCTACACCTTC. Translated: CASSLGQEYGYTF.

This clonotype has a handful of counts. As DNA, the CDR3 is TGTGCCAGCAGGGCGGGAGTCTCTGGAAACACCATATATTTT. Its translation: CASRAGVSGNTIYF. The rearrangement uses TRBV6-1 and TRBJ1-3; D unclear. V lost 6 bases to trimming and J lost 0 bases, with 9 bases between them. The germline CDR1 and CDR2 sequences are MNHNS and SASEGT. This CDR3 region has 14 residues.

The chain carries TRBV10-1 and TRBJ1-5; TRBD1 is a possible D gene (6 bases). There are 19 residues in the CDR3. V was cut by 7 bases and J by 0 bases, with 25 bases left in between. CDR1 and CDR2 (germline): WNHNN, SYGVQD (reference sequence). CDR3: CASTSFRGSPAYSNQPQHF. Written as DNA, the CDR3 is TGCGCCAGCACTTCCTTCAGGGGATCCCCCGCTTATAGCAATCAGCCCCAGCATTTT.

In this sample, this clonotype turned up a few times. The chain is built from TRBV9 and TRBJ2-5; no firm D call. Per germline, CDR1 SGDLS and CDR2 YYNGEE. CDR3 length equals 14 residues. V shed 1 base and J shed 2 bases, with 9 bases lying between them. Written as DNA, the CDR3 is TGTGCCAGCAGCGTATCCCAGCAACAAGAGACCCAGTACTTC. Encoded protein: CASSVSQQQETQYF.

The CDR3 DNA sequence: TGTGCCAGCAGCTTAGATGGACAGGGTGTTTTGGAAAAACTGTTTTTT. It encodes CASSLDGQGVLEKLFF. The rearrangement joins TRBV11-2 to TRBJ1-4; 8 positions agree with TRBD1. The CDR3 spans 16 residues. V gave up 0 bases and J gave up 8 bases; unmatched junction bases: 8. CDR1 SGHAT and CDR2 FQNNGV come from the germline V gene.

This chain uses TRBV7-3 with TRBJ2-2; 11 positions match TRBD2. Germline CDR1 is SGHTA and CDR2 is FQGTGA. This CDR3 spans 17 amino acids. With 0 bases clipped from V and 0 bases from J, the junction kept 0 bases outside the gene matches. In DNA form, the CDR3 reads TGTGCCAGCAGCTTAACTAGCGGGAGGGCGAACACCGGGGAGCTGTTTTTT. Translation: CASSLTSGRANTGELFF.

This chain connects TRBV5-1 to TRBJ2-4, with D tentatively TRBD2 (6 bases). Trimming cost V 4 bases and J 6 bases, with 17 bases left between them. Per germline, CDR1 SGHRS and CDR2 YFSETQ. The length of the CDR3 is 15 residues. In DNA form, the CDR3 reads TGCGCCAGCAGCATCCCCGGGACTCATGGAAACATTCAGTACTTC. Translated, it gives CASSIPGTHGNIQYF. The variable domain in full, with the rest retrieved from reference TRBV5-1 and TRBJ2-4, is KAGVTQTPRYLIKTRGQQVTLSCSPISGHRSVSWYQQTPGQGLQFLFEYFSETQRNKGNFPGRFSGRQFSNSRSEMNVSTLELGDSALYLCASSIPGTHGNIQYFGAGTRLSVL.

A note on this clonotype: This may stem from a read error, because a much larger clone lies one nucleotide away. The CDR3 reads CASSFPPGERRAGELFF. The CDR3 bases are TGTGCCAGCAGTTTTCCGCCGGGAGAACGGAGGGCCGGGGAGCTGTTTTTT. This chain connects TRBV27 to TRBJ2-2, with D possibly matching TRBD2 (6 bases). Germline values: CDR1 MNHEY, CDR2 SMNVEV (reference sequence). This CDR3 comprises 17 residues. With 3 bases removed from V and 6 bases from J, the gap between germline ends came to 20 bases.

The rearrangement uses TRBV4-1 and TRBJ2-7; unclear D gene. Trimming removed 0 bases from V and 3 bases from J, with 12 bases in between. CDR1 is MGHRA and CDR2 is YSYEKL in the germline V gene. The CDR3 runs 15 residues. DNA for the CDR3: TGCGCCAGCAGCCAAGACCCCGCCGATTTCTACGAGCAGTACTTC. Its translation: CASSQDPADFYEQYF.

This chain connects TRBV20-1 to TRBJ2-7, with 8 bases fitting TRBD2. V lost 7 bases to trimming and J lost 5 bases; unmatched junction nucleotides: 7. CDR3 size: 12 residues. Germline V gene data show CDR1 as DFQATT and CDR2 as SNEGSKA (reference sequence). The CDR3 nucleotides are TGCAGTGTCCCGGGGGGGTTCGACGAGCAGTACTTC. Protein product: CSVPGGFDEQYF.

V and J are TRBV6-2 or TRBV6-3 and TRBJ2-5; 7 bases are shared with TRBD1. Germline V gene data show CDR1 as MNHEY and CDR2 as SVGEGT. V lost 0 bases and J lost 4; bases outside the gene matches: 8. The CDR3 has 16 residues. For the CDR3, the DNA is TGTGCCAGCAGTTACTCCTGGGAAACAGGGGTAGAGACCCAGTACTTC. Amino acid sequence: CASSYSWETGVETQYF.

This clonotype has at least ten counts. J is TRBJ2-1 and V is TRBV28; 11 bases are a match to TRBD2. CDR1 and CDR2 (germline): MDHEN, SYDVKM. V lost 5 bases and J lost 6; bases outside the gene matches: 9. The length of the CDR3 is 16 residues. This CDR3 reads CASSPLLAGEINEQFF. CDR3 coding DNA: TGTGCCAGCAGTCCCCTACTAGCGGGAGAAATCAATGAGCAGTTCTTC. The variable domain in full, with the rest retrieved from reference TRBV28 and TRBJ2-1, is DVKVTQSSRYLVKRTGEKVFLECVQDMDHENMFWYRQDPGLGLRLIYFSYDVKMKEKGDIPEGYSVSREKKERFSLILESASTNQTSMYLCASSPLLAGEINEQFFGPGTRLTVL.

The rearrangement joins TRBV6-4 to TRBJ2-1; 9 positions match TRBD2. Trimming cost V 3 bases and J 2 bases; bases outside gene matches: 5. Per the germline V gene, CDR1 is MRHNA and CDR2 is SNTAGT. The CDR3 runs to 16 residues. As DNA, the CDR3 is TGTGCCAGCAGTGATCTGGCGGGAGGGCCCTACAATGAGCAGTTCTTC. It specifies CASSDLAGGPYNEQFF.

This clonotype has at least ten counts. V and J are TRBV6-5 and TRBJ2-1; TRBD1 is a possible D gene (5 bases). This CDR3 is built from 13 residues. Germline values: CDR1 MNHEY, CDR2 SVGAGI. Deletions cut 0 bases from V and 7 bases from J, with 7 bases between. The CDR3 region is CASSYSTANEQFF. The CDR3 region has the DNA TGTGCCAGCAGTTACTCGACAGCAAATGAGCAGTTCTTC.